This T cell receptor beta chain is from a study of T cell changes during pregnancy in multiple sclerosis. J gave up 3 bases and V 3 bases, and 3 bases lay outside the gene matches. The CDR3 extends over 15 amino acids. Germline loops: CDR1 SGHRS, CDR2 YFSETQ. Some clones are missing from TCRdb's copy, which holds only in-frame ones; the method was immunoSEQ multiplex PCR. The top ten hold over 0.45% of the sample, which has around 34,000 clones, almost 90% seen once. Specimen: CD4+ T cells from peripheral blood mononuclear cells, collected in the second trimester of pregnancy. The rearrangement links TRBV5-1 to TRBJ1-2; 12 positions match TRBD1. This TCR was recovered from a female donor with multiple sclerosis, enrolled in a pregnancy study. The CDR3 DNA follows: TGCGCCAGCAGCTACGGGACAGGGGGCGACTATGGCTACACCTTC. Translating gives CASSYGTGGDYGYTF.